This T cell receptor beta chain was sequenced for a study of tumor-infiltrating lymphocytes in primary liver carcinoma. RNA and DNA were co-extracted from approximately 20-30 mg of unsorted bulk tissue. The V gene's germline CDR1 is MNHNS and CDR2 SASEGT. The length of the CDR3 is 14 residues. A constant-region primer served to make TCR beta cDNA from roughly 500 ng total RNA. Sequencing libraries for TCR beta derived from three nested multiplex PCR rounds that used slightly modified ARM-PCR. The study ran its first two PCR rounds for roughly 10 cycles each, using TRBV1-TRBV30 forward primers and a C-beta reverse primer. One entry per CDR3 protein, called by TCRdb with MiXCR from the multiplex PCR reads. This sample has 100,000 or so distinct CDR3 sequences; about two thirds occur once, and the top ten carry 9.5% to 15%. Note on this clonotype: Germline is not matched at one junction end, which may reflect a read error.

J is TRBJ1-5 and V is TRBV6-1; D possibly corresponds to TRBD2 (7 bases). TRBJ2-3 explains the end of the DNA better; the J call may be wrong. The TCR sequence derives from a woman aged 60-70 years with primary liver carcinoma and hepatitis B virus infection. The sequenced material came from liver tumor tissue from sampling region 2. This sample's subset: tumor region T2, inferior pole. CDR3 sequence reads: CASSEGGENQPQYF. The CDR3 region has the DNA TGCGCCAGCAGTGAAGGGGGGGAGAATCAGCCCCAGTATTTT.